These 14 T cell receptor beta chains share one sample of origin, sequenced in a study of cytomegalovirus exposure and HLA in healthy donors. Use of 60 Vbeta and 13 Jbeta primers characterized the PCR. Profiling relied on immunoSEQ multiplex PCR, and the TCRdb table lists in-frame clones only, not all of them. This sample has about 140,000 clones; approximately 84% occur once, and the top ten carry 9.7%. Sequencing used PBMCs. Receptors originate from a woman aged 55-69 years in good health and CMV-seropositive.

This chain connects TRBV19 to TRBJ1-2; no reliable D call. The V gene's germline CDR1 is LNHDA and CDR2 SQIVND (reference sequence). The V end lost 7 bases, the J end lost 8 bases, and 17 bases lay between the germline ends. The CDR3 consists of 13 residues. CDR3 sequence (DNA): TGTGCCAGTAACCCACCGTACAGTTACGGCTACACCTTC. It yields the protein CASNPPYSYGYTF.

This sequence joins TRBV6-5 and TRBJ2-5; unclear D gene. Germline assignment: CDR1 MNHEY and CDR2 SVGAGI. The CDR3 contains 14 residues. V was shortened by 6 bases and J by 4 bases, with 15 bases between the two germline ends. CDR3 nucleotide sequence: TGTGCCAGCAGGGGCGATCCCGAAATAGAGACCCAGTACTTC. Its protein is CASRGDPEIETQYF.

This chain joins TRBV7-9 and TRBJ2-7; perhaps TRBD2 as D (6 bases). Trimming shortened V by 5 bases and J by 2 bases, and 13 bases separated the two germline ends. Germline CDR1 reads SEHNR; CDR2 reads FQNEAQ (reference sequence). This CDR3 region has 14 residues. CDR3 amino acids: CASSPAGGTYEQYF. The CDR3 DNA sequence: TGTGCCAGCAGCCCTGCCGGGGGTACCTACGAGCAGTACTTC. Combining the CDR3 with reference TRBV7-9 and TRBJ2-7 gives the whole variable domain DTGVSQNPRHKITKRGQNVTFRCDPISEHNRLYWYRQTLGQGPEFLTYFQNEAQLEKSRLLSDRFSAERPKGSFSTLEIQRTEQGDSAMYLCASSPAGGTYEQYFGPGTRLTVT.

The gene calls are TRBV2 and TRBJ2-1; 8 positions agree with TRBD2. With 10 bases clipped from V and 2 bases from J, the junction kept 7 bases outside the gene matches. The CDR3 has 14 amino acids. The V gene's germline CDR1 is SNHLY and CDR2 FYNNEI. The CDR3 reads CATKGTRAYNEQFF. The CDR3 DNA follows: TGTGCCACCAAAGGGACTAGGGCCTACAATGAGCAGTTCTTC. The full variable domain, with the rest looked up from reference TRBV2 and TRBJ2-1, is EPEVTQTPSHQVTQMGQEVILRCVPISNHLYFYWYRQILGQKVEFLVSFYNNEISEKSEIFDDQFSVERPDGSNFTLKIRSTKLEDSAMYFCATKGTRAYNEQFFGPGTRLTVL.

The V and J genes are TRBV30 and TRBJ1-2, with D uncertain. Germline lookup yields CDR1 GTSNPN and CDR2 SVGIG (reference sequence). With 2 bases removed from V and 4 bases from J, the gap between germline ends came to 11 bases. This CDR3 has 13 amino acids. CDR3 DNA: TGTGCCTGGAGTCCCGGCGCGGGCTATGGCTACACCTTC. Translated: CAWSPGAGYGYTF. The full variable domain, its missing parts supplied by reference TRBV30 and TRBJ1-2, is SQTIHQWPATLVQPVGSPLSLECTVEGTSNPNLYWYRQAAGRGLQLLFYSVGIGQISSEVPQNLSASRPQDRQFILSSKKLLLSDSGFYLCAWSPGAGYGYTFGSGTRLTVV.

This chain joins TRBV9 and TRBJ2-1; D unresolved. The CDR3 has 12 amino acids. Trimming removed 4 bases from V and 7 bases from J, with 9 bases in between. From germline, CDR1 is SGDLS and CDR2 YYNGEE. CDR3 protein: CASSPQSNEQFF. The CDR3 nucleotides are TGTGCCAGCAGCCCCCAGTCGAATGAGCAGTTCTTC. The full variable domain, with the rest looked up from reference TRBV9 and TRBJ2-1, is DSGVTQTPKHLITATGQRVTLRCSPRSGDLSVYWYQQSLDQGLQFLIQYYNGEERAKGNILERFSAQQFPDLHSELNLSSLELGDSALYFCASSPQSNEQFFGPGTRLTVL.

This chain joins TRBV27 and TRBJ2-7, with D perhaps matching TRBD2 (6 bases). Germline values: CDR1 MNHEY, CDR2 SMNVEV (reference sequence). V was shortened by 3 bases and J by 0 bases, with 9 bases between the two germline ends. The CDR3 spans 14 residues. As DNA, the CDR3 is TGTGCCAGCAGTTTCGGGGGTAGCTCCTACGAGCAGTACTTC. Its protein product is CASSFGGSSYEQYF.

This clone showed up just a few times. The V call is TRBV15, the J call TRBJ1-4, with D unresolved. Germline values: CDR1 LNHNV, CDR2 YYDKDF (reference sequence). CDR3 size: 13 residues. V was clipped by 11 bases and J by 2 bases, with 12 bases between them. The CDR3 sequence is CAGRLDTNEKLFF. CDR3 sequence (DNA): TGTGCCGGAAGACTCGACACTAATGAAAAACTGTTTTTT.

This rearrangement joins TRBV5-1 to TRBJ2-1, with 8 bases identical to TRBD2. Germline V gene data show CDR1 as SGHRS and CDR2 as YFSETQ. CDR3 length equals 13 residues. V lost 4 bases, J lost 9 bases, and 6 bases stayed unmatched. CDR3 nucleotides: TGCGCCAGCAGCCTGAATCGGGAGGGTGAGCAGTTCTTC. Translating gives CASSLNREGEQFF. Full variable domain (rest looked up from reference TRBV5-1 and TRBJ2-1): KAGVTQTPRYLIKTRGQQVTLSCSPISGHRSVSWYQQTPGQGLQFLFEYFSETQRNKGNFPGRFSGRQFSNSRSEMNVSTLELGDSALYLCASSLNREGEQFFGPGTRLTVL.

V usage is TRBV11-2 and J usage is TRBJ2-1; D perhaps matches TRBD1 (5 bases). Germline CDR1 SGHAT, CDR2 FQNNGV. CDR3 length equals 15 residues. V was pared by 1 base and J by 7 bases, with 14 bases between. CDR3 sequence: CASSLGLGATNEQFF. For the CDR3, the DNA is TGTGCCAGCAGCTTAGGTCTAGGGGCAACGAATGAGCAGTTCTTC. The complete variable domain, with remaining parts taken from reference TRBV11-2 and TRBJ2-1, reads EAGVAQSPRYKIIEKRQSVAFWCNPISGHATLYWYQQILGQGPKLLIQFQNNGVVDDSQLPKDRFSAERLKGVDSTLKIQPAKLEDSAVYLCASSLGLGATNEQFFGPGTRLTVL.

The chain joins TRBV28 to TRBJ2-3; perhaps TRBD2 as D (6 bases). Trimming removed 6 bases from V and 7 bases from J, with 20 bases in between. The germline gives CDR1 MDHEN, CDR2 SYDVKM. The CDR3 sequence is 15 residues long. The CDR3 region is CASSSDPSGRNTQYF. CDR3 in DNA: TGTGCCAGCAGCTCAGACCCCAGCGGGCGAAATACGCAGTATTTT. Full variable domain (remainder filled in from reference TRBV28 and TRBJ2-3): DVKVTQSSRYLVKRTGEKVFLECVQDMDHENMFWYRQDPGLGLRLIYFSYDVKMKEKGDIPEGYSVSREKKERFSLILESASTNQTSMYLCASSSDPSGRNTQYFGPGTRLTVL.

The V and J genes are TRBV6-6 and TRBJ2-7; D gene unclear. Germline V lookup: CDR1 MNHNY, CDR2 SVGAGI (reference sequence). V was cut by 4 bases and J by 3 bases, with 4 bases left in between. The CDR3 has 11 residues. CDR3 DNA sequence: TGTGCCAGCAGTTCACACTACGAGCAGTACTTC. Protein: CASSSHYEQYF.

This clone has just a few counts. The V gene is TRBV6-5, the J gene TRBJ2-7; 7 bases align to TRBD1. This CDR3 region has 12 residues. Germline CDR1 reads MNHEY; CDR2 reads SVGAGI. V lost 5 bases to trimming and J lost 4 bases; unmatched junction nucleotides: 2. CDR3 nucleotides: TGTGCCAGCAGTAAGGACAGGTACGAGCAGTACTTC. Protein product: CASSKDRYEQYF.

The V gene is TRBV27, the J gene TRBJ2-5, with 7 bases fitting TRBD2. The J call may be incorrect, as the DNA end agrees better with TRBJ2-7. CDR1 MNHEY and CDR2 SMNVEV come from the germline V gene (reference sequence). This CDR3 is 15 amino acids long. As DNA, the CDR3 is TGTGCCAGCAGCCCACTGCGCGGGAGCTCCTACGAGCAGTACTTC. It yields the protein CASSPLRGSSYEQYF.